The 21 T cell receptor beta chains in this list originate from one sample, sequenced in a study of early T cells in non-severe SARS-CoV-2 infection. From the 5' RACE reads, TCRdb called clonotypes with MiXCR, one entry per CDR3 protein. Among tens of thousands of distinct CDR3 sequences listed, 5% to 5.5% were seen once. The source material was whole blood. These receptors were collected from an adult who was a healthcare worker with PCR-confirmed SARS-CoV-2 infection or an uninfected control (not recorded which).

This clonotype was observed at least ten times. The chain carries TRBV6-2 or TRBV6-3 and TRBJ2-2; tentatively, D is TRBD1 (6 bases). The CDR3 is 13 residues long. With 6 bases removed from V and 7 bases from J, the gap between germline ends came to 12 bases. CDR1 and CDR2 from the germline V gene are MNHEY and SVGEGT. This CDR3 is CASRDRFGGELFF. DNA of the CDR3: TGTGCCAGCAGAGACAGGTTCGGCGGGGAGCTGTTTTTT.

This clonotype appeared many times. The rearrangement uses TRBV13 and TRBJ1-3; no clear D gene. There are 17 residues in the CDR3. V was cut by 5 bases and J by 2 bases, with 19 bases left in between. CDR1 is PRHDT and CDR2 is FYEKMQ in the germline V gene (reference sequence). The chain's CDR3 is CASSPRTSMGAGNTIYF. The CDR3 DNA reads TGTGCCAGCAGCCCCCGGACCTCCATGGGAGCTGGAAACACCATATATTTT. Full variable domain (rest looked up from reference TRBV13 and TRBJ1-3): AAGVIQSPRHLIKEKRETATLKCYPIPRHDTVYWYQQGPGQDPQFLISFYEKMQSDKGSIPDRFSAQQFSDYHSELNMSSLELGDSALYFCASSPRTSMGAGNTIYFGEGSWLTVV.

V usage is TRBV6-2 or TRBV6-3 and J usage is TRBJ2-7; 9 nucleotides agree with TRBD1. Germline loops: CDR1 MNHEY, CDR2 SVGEGT. The CDR3 contains 14 residues. V lost 6 bases and J lost 4; bases outside the gene matches: 7. CDR3 in amino acids: CASSYLTGGYEQYF. The CDR3 bases are TGTGCCAGCAGCTATTTGACAGGGGGTTACGAGCAGTACTTC.

This clonotype was seen repeatedly, ten times or more. The V and J genes are TRBV6-6 and TRBJ2-2; either TRBD1 or TRBD2 may supply D (5 bases each). The V gene's germline CDR1 is MNHNY and CDR2 SVGAGI (reference sequence). V lost 5 bases and J lost 6, with 16 bases in between. The CDR3 has 15 residues. CDR3 nucleotide sequence: TGTGCCAGCAGTGACGGGACCCGCCCCCCCGGGGAGCTGTTTTTT. It is translated as CASSDGTRPPGELFF.

This clonotype was counted many times. This chain connects TRBV9 to TRBJ2-3, with D tentatively TRBD1 or TRBD2 (5 bases each). Trimming removed 0 bases from V and 4 bases from J, with 12 bases in between. Germline lookup yields CDR1 SGDLS and CDR2 YYNGEE. This CDR3 has 15 amino acids. The CDR3 reads CASSVDQGGSDTQYF. The CDR3 nucleotides are TGTGCCAGCAGCGTAGACCAGGGCGGGTCAGATACGCAGTATTTT.

The V and J genes are TRBV3-1 and TRBJ2-1, with 8 bases lining up with TRBD2. Germline CDR1 reads LGHDT; CDR2 reads YNNKEL (reference sequence). This CDR3 is 17 amino acids long. After removal of 5 bases from V and 6 bases from J, the junction contained 15 bases not matched to a gene. The CDR3 nucleotides are TGTGCCAGCAGCGAGGATTTAGCGGGAAATAGCCTCAATGAGCAGTTCTTC. This sequence encodes CASSEDLAGNSLNEQFF.

This clonotype was counted many times. The V and J genes are TRBV7-2 and TRBJ2-3; tentative D call: TRBD2 (6 bases). V lost 5 bases and J lost 1, with 16 bases in between. The CDR3 extends over 16 amino acids. CDR1 and CDR2 from the germline V gene are SGHTA and FQGNSA. The CDR3 loop reads CASSLRLGLGTDTQYF. Here the CDR3 DNA reads TGTGCCAGCAGCCTACGACTAGGGTTGGGCACAGATACGCAGTATTTT.

This clonotype was seen many times. The chain carries TRBV7-2 and TRBJ1-1; D is unclear. CDR1 and CDR2 (germline): SGHTA, FQGNSA. The CDR3 loop spans 14 amino acids. V was pared by 1 base and J by 11 bases, with 17 bases between. In DNA, the CDR3 is TGTGCCAGCAGCTTAGAGCACCCGGGATGGAGTGCTTTCTTT. Translation: CASSLEHPGWSAFF.

This clonotype was observed many times. The CDR3 reads CASSPGLGASYEQYF. As DNA, the CDR3 is TGTGCCAGCAGCCCCGGACTAGGGGCCTCCTACGAGCAGTACTTC. V usage is TRBV12-3 or TRBV12-4 and J usage is TRBJ2-7; 7 bases line up with TRBD2. CDR3 length: 15 amino acids. Trimming took 6 bases from V and 0 from J; bases not matched to a gene: 8.

This clonotype was seen many times. This chain uses TRBV18 with TRBJ2-1, with 14 bases lining up with TRBD2. Germline assignment: CDR1 KGHSH and CDR2 LQKENI. This CDR3 is 15 amino acids long. V lost 3 bases and J lost 8; bases outside the gene matches: 3. The CDR3 loop reads CASSPGTSGSYEQFF. In DNA form, the CDR3 reads TGTGCCAGCTCACCCGGGACTAGCGGGAGCTATGAGCAGTTCTTC.

Ten or more counts support this clonotype. J is TRBJ1-2 and V is TRBV11-1, with D perhaps TRBD1 (5 bases). The CDR3 covers 13 residues. Germline values: CDR1 SGHAT, CDR2 FQDESV (reference sequence). V lost 5 bases and J lost 3, with 10 bases in between. The CDR3 is CASSPGADYGYTF. CDR3 coding DNA: TGTGCCAGCAGCCCCGGGGCTGACTATGGCTACACCTTC.

The chain links TRBV7-9 to TRBJ2-1; D uncertain. This CDR3 has 13 amino acids. Trimming removed 0 bases from V and 6 bases from J, with 6 bases in between. Germline loops: CDR1 SEHNR, CDR2 FQNEAQ (reference sequence). The CDR3 DNA sequence: TGTGCCAGCAGCTTAGCTACTATCAATGAGCAGTTCTTC. This codes for CASSLATINEQFF.

At least ten counts were recorded for this clonotype. The chain is built from TRBV6-1 and TRBJ2-1, with TRBD1 matching 7 bases. V gave up 0 bases and J gave up 6 bases; unmatched junction bases: 8. This CDR3 spans 16 amino acids. The germline V gene has CDR1 MNHNS and CDR2 SASEGT. CDR3 in DNA: TGTGCCAGCAGTGAAGCCAGGGGGTACAAGGCCAATGAGCAGTTCTTC. This codes for CASSEARGYKANEQFF.

V is TRBV5-1 and J is TRBJ2-4; D is undetermined. Germline CDR1 is SGHRS and CDR2 is YFSETQ. The CDR3 totals 14 residues. The V end was cut by 0 bases, the J end by 5 bases, with 9 bases between. CDR3 loop: CASSLASPENIQYF. CDR3 nucleotide sequence: TGCGCCAGCAGCTTGGCGAGTCCGGAAAACATTCAGTACTTC.

The sample holds many counts of this clonotype. The chain joins TRBV5-6 to TRBJ2-5, with no clear D. V was clipped by 2 bases and J by 1 base, with 6 bases between them. The CDR3 runs 13 residues. From germline, CDR1 is SGHDT and CDR2 YYEEEE. The CDR3 bases are TGTGCCAGCAGCTTCGGGCGCCAAGAGACCCAGTACTTC. Residues: CASSFGRQETQYF.

The chain is built from TRBV5-1 and TRBJ2-1, with a weak D call TRBD2 (6 bases). The CDR3 is 15 residues long. V was clipped by 0 bases and J by 1 base, with 8 bases between them. Germline values: CDR1 SGHRS, CDR2 YFSETQ. As DNA, the CDR3 is TGCGCCAGCAGCTTGGGGGGAGGTTCCTACAATGAGCAGTTCTTC. Its translation: CASSLGGGSYNEQFF. The full variable domain, completed using reference TRBV5-1 and TRBJ2-1, is KAGVTQTPRYLIKTRGQQVTLSCSPISGHRSVSWYQQTPGQGLQFLFEYFSETQRNKGNFPGRFSGRQFSNSRSEMNVSTLELGDSALYLCASSLGGGSYNEQFFGPGTRLTVL.

The chain joins TRBV18 to TRBJ2-7, with 9 nucleotides matching TRBD2. Germline V gives CDR1 KGHSH, CDR2 LQKENI. The trim removed 6 bases at V and 4 bases at J, leaving 10 bases unmatched. The CDR3 is made up of 15 amino acids. The chain's CDR3 is CASSPRVAGAYEQYF. In DNA, the CDR3 is TGTGCCAGCTCCCCCCGGGTAGCGGGAGCGTACGAGCAGTACTTC.

This clonotype has ten or more counts. The chain uses TRBV7-2 and TRBJ2-3; 9 bases agree with TRBD2. Germline CDR1 is SGHTA and CDR2 is FQGNSA. The ends lost 5 bases at V and 4 bases at J; junction bases unmatched: 7. The CDR3 totals 15 residues. CDR3 coding DNA: TGTGCCAGCAGCCCCGGGACTAGCTTTTCAGATACGCAGTATTTT. As protein: CASSPGTSFSDTQYF.

This clonotype was picked up a small number of times. The J gene is TRBJ2-6, the V gene TRBV7-6; no firm D call. CDR1 is SGHVS and CDR2 is FNYEAQ in the germline V gene. V dropped 0 bases and J dropped 0 bases, with 6 bases sitting between them. The CDR3 totals 16 residues. This CDR3 reads CASSLASYSGANVLTF. The CDR3 DNA is TGTGCCAGCAGCTTAGCCAGCTACTCTGGGGCCAACGTCCTGACTTTC.

This clonotype was found many times. V gene TRBV28 combines with J gene TRBJ1-2; the D is unclear. Trimming removed 4 bases from V and 8 bases from J, with 11 bases in between. The germline V gene has CDR1 MDHEN and CDR2 SYDVKM. This CDR3 has 12 residues. The CDR3 DNA reads as TGTGCCAGCAGTTCCGGGTCGCGGGGCTACACCTTC. This encodes CASSSGSRGYTF.

This clonotype was recorded at least ten times. V is TRBV19 and J is TRBJ2-1; D unclear. The CDR3 has 15 amino acids. Deletions cut 5 bases from V and 1 base from J, with 12 bases between. CDR1 LNHDA and CDR2 SQIVND come from the germline V gene (reference sequence). CDR3 region: CASSSVAGSYNEQFF. The DNA of the CDR3 is TGTGCCAGTAGTTCCGTGGCAGGATCCTACAATGAGCAGTTCTTC.